This T cell receptor beta chain came from a study of T-cell reconstitution after alpha-beta-depleted transplantation in children. The germline CDR1 and CDR2 sequences are LNHNV and YYDKDF (reference sequence). The CDR3 totals 16 residues. Trimming at V came to 1 base and at J to 2 bases, leaving 5 bases not matched to a gene. This clonotype has just a few counts. It was with unique molecular identifiers that the TCRbeta library was prepared. TCRdb fed the PCR reads into MiXCR, producing one record per CDR3 protein. This sample has approximately 510,000 distinct CDR3 sequences; around 18% occur once, and the top ten carry 3.3%.

The material sequenced was PBMCs from the stem cell graft donor, taken from the stem cell graft. This chain links TRBV15 with TRBJ1-5; TRBD1 matches 7 bases. The source is a human donor who donated a stem cell graft to a child with acute lymphoblastic leukemia. The CDR3 spells CATSRVDRVGNQPQHF. Here the CDR3 DNA reads TGTGCCACCAGCAGAGTCGACAGGGTGGGCAATCAGCCCCAGCATTTT.